This T cell receptor beta chain came from a study of cytotoxic CD8 clonotypes in ibrutinib-treated CLL (dated by TCRdb to the early 2020s). With regard to the full study: The cohort included approximately 15 treatment-naive and 11 to 12 relapsed/refractory patients; around 18 were IGHV unmutated. Partial responses were observed in roughly 24 patients and complete responses in 2; after a median follow-up of around 68 months, remission was maintained in 15 or so patients and progression was observed in about twelve. Cryopreserved peripheral blood mononuclear cells were collected before treatment, at response, and at either disease progression or sustained remission. An average of roughly 270,000 productive templates and 80,000 to 95,000 productive rearrangements was obtained per sample. Response samples were obtained after a median of about 13 months of treatment, with a range of about 6 to 36 months. Of the approximately 86 people in the trial, 25 to 30 had longitudinal samples available. Patients were still on ibrutinib when every remission and progressive disease sample was collected. The full study reports these points: Sampling times were not matched between patients in sustained remission and patients whose disease was progressing, and lymph node repertoires were not examined. Clonality rose at ibrutinib response, remained stable during sustained remission, and dropped back toward baseline at progression. Public clonotypes were rare and either contracted or stayed stable during treatment, and the rise in clonality at ibrutinib response reflected the expansion of private clonotypes. Baseline clonality exceeded that of age-matched healthy donors and correlated strongly with circulating CD8+ T-cell counts.

Including cysteine and phenylalanine, the CDR3 has 18 amino acids. Solely the CDR3 DNA is kept, with 54 bases framed from the first base. Reading the germline V gene gives CDR1 MGHRA and CDR2 YSYEKL. Germline trimming amounts to 1 base on V and 9 bases on J, with 15 as the count of junction bases outside the gene matches. For TCR beta library preparation, approximately 2.2 micrograms of genomic DNA were isolated from cryopreserved PBMCs. Longitudinal blood samples from CLL patients on ibrutinib monotherapy underwent high-throughput TCR beta sequencing. The patients took part in an open-label, single-center phase 2 trial of ibrutinib monotherapy. As regards this clone: What antigen it recognizes has not been identified. The sample holds no much larger clone one base away, and base qualities are not on file.

On a MiSeq, deep resolution sequencing aimed for a depth between 1 in 1 million and 1 in 200,000 T cells, with each clonotype covered around 10x on average. The immunoSEQ hsTCRB Kit was used to generate the TCR beta libraries. As for the authors' bioinformatics: Data were analyzed with ImmunoSEQ Data Assistant and ImmunoSEQ Analyzer, with V, D and J genes assigned per IMGT definitions. Clonality, which ranges from 0 to 1, was calculated by subtracting the normalized Shannon entropy of productive rearrangement frequencies from one. Public clonotype analysis was restricted to overrepresented clonotypes comprising at least 0.05% of each patient's repertoire. About a dozen repertoires from age-matched healthy donors, obtained from immuneACCESS, served as clonality controls. TCRdb obtained this table from immuneACCESS and retained in-frame rearrangements with V and J assigned. These tables miss some clones; where compared with another copy, unresolved V genes account for less than half of the shortfall, and the remainder is unexplained. V, J and clone size reflect that table, while D and trimming were determined from the DNA. The sample records 330,000 or so clones, approximately 67% of which are singletons. Roughly 6% of the sample lies in the top ten.

This receptor was identified in a human donor with chronic lymphocytic leukemia. Sequences were derived from PBMCs, sampled after 36 months of ibrutinib treatment. The chain is encoded by TRBV4-1 joined to TRBJ2-1, with 10 bases in between that match TRBD2. The bases read TGCGCCAGCAGCCAAGGGATACCTAGCGGGGGTCCCCCCGGTGAGCAGTTCTTC. Translation gives CASSQGIPSGGPPGEQFF.